These 13 T cell receptor beta chains originate from one sample sequenced in a study of spatial heterogeneity in lung cancer (dated 2019 in TCRdb). The sample's time point, from its label and the paper: sample taken at primary tumor resection. TCR sequencing used whole RNA extracted from tumor and nontumor lung tissue, or from cryopreserved PBMC samples, without cell sorting. The library came from 5' RACE. Sequenced on a NextSeq 500. The public reads were quality trimmed at Q25 with fastp and then assembled into clones with MiXCR by TCRdb, keeping productive beta chains. Rows are combined by CDR3 protein, so each entry shows the most common genes and DNA. In all, the sample holds about 38,000 distinct CDR3 sequences, and 6.5% to 9% of those were seen once. The ten largest clonotypes hold approximately 30% of the sample. The sample consisted of PBMCs, taken at surgery. These receptors were taken from a male donor with early-stage non-small cell lung cancer.

This clonotype was recorded at least ten times. The CDR3 sequence is CASSPGQGRYEQYV. CDR3 in DNA: TGTGCCAGCAGCCCCGGACAGGGGCGATACGAGCAGTACGTC. J is TRBJ2-7 and V is TRBV11-1; 9 nucleotides line up with TRBD1. The germline V gene encodes CDR1 SGHAT and CDR2 FQDESV (reference sequence). The CDR3 is 14 residues long. The V gene end was trimmed by 5 bases and the J gene end by 4 bases; junction bases not matched to a gene: 6.

The J gene is TRBJ2-3, the V gene TRBV24-1; maybe TRBD2 (5 bases). Germline V gene sequence: CDR1 KGHDR, CDR2 SFDVKD. Trimming cost V 5 bases and J 3 bases, with 11 bases left between them. The CDR3 is 14 amino acids. CDR3 sequence reads: CATSASGPTDTQYF. Here the CDR3 DNA reads TGTGCCACCAGTGCCAGCGGACCAACAGATACGCAGTATTTT.

This clonotype was seen a few times. This chain links TRBV12-3 or TRBV12-4 with TRBJ1-1; unclear D gene. This CDR3 has 12 residues. V gave up 7 bases and J gave up 2 bases, with 8 bases separating them. CDR3 sequence (DNA): TGTGCCAGCACCGTACACAACACTGAAGCTTTCTTT. Its protein product is CASTVHNTEAFF.

Many counts were recorded for this clonotype. The chain is built from TRBV19 and TRBJ2-3; the D is unclear. Germline V lookup: CDR1 LNHDA, CDR2 SQIVND (reference sequence). The CDR3 covers 11 residues. V lost 10 bases and J lost 3, with 8 bases in between. The CDR3 sequence is CATQETDTQYF. The CDR3 coding sequence is TGTGCCACCCAGGAAACAGATACGCAGTATTTT. Combining the CDR3 with reference TRBV19 and TRBJ2-3 gives the whole variable domain DGGITQSPKYLFRKEGQNVTLSCEQNLNHDAMYWYRQDPGQGLRLIYYSQIVNDFQKGDIAEGYSVSREKKESFPLTVTSAQKNPTAFYLCATQETDTQYFGPGTRLTVL.

This clonotype was observed at least ten times. The chain is built from TRBV29-1 and TRBJ2-2; D not resolved. This CDR3 spans 15 amino acids. V was shortened by 6 bases and J by 5 bases, with 19 bases between the two germline ends. CDR1 is SQVTM and CDR2 is ANQGSEA in the germline V gene. CDR3 in DNA: TGCAGCGTCCCGAGCGTAGCCGGAGCGACCGGGGAGCTGTTTTTT. It encodes CSVPSVAGATGELFF.

The chain joins TRBV5-1 to TRBJ1-2, with a tentative D call TRBD1 (5 bases). This CDR3 has 14 amino acids. Germline values: CDR1 SGHRS, CDR2 YFSETQ. The V and J ends lost 0 bases and 6 bases respectively, with 12 bases between them. CDR3 loop: CASSLERGNNGYTF. The CDR3 bases are TGCGCCAGCAGCTTGGAAAGGGGAAATAATGGCTACACCTTC.

There are a few counts of this clonotype. The J gene is TRBJ2-5, the V gene TRBV20-1, with D perhaps TRBD2 (6 bases). Trimming took 6 bases from V and 1 from J, leaving 12 bases between them. The CDR3 sequence is 13 residues long. Germline values: CDR1 DFQATT, CDR2 SNEGSKA (reference sequence). DNA of the CDR3: TGCAGTGCCTTAATGGGGGGCCAAGAGACCCAGTACTTC. Its protein is CSALMGGQETQYF.

The gene calls are TRBV6-5 and TRBJ2-3; possibly TRBD1 or TRBD2 for D (5 bases each). Trimming removed 4 bases at V and 2 bases at J, with 10 bases between. The CDR3 is 14 amino acids. Germline loops: CDR1 MNHEY, CDR2 SVGAGI. CDR3 sequence (DNA): TGTGCCAGCAGTTTGGGACCGAACACAGATACGCAGTATTTT. Translated: CASSLGPNTDTQYF.

The chain joins TRBV12-3 or TRBV12-4 to TRBJ1-1, with D tentatively TRBD1 (5 bases). V lost 6 bases and J 2 bases, leaving 16 bases between the germline ends. The CDR3 runs 15 residues. Here the CDR3 reads CASSLRDGRNTEAFF. The CDR3 DNA follows: TGTGCCAGCAGCCTCCGGGACGGTAGAAACACTGAAGCTTTCTTT.

This clonotype has only a few counts. V usage is TRBV11-3 and J usage is TRBJ1-1; maybe TRBD1 (5 bases). The CDR3 loop spans 17 amino acids. Germline CDR1 SGHNT, CDR2 YENEEA. Trimming shortened V by 5 bases and J by 0 bases, and 19 bases separated the two germline ends. This CDR3 is CASSPRTLQGVNTEAFF. CDR3 nucleotides: TGTGCCAGCAGCCCCCGGACCCTCCAAGGGGTGAACACTGAAGCTTTCTTT.

This clonotype was seen a handful of times. The chain uses TRBV19 and TRBJ2-3, with D uncertain. V was clipped by 7 bases and J by 3 bases, with 11 bases between them. The V gene's germline CDR1 is LNHDA and CDR2 SQIVND (reference sequence). CDR3 length: 13 residues. CDR3 amino acids: CASNAMGTDTQYF. The CDR3 DNA follows: TGTGCCAGTAACGCGATGGGGACAGATACGCAGTATTTT.

This clonotype was seen a handful of times. The V call is TRBV6-4, the J call TRBJ2-6, with D tentatively TRBD1 (5 bases). The CDR3 is 16 amino acids. The germline V gene has CDR1 MRHNA and CDR2 SNTAGT. With 0 bases removed from V and 2 bases from J, the gap between germline ends came to 8 bases. CDR3: CASSDSRRAGANVLTF. In nucleotides, the CDR3 is TGTGCCAGCAGTGACTCGCGCAGGGCTGGGGCCAACGTCCTGACTTTC.

This clonotype was found many times. The gene calls are TRBV21-1 and TRBJ2-7. TRBV21-1 is given as a pseudogene. The CDR3 contains 13 residues. The CDR3 here is CASSKKVVYEQYV. DNA for the CDR3: TGTGCCAGCAGCAAAAAAGTAGTCTACGAGCAGTACGTC.